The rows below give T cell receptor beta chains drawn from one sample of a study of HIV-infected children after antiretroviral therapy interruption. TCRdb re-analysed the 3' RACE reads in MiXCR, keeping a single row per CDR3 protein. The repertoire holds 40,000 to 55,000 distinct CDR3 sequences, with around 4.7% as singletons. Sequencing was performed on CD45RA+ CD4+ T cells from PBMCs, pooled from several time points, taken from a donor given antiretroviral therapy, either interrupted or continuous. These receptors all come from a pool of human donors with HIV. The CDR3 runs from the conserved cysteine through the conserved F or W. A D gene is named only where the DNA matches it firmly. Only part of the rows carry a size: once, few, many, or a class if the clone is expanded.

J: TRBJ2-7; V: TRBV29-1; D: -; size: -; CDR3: CSVGWVGYEQYF; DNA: TGCAGCGTTGGGTGGGTTGGGTACGAGCAGTACTTC
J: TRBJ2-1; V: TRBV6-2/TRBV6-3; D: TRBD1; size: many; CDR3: CASQTGGGEQFF; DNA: TGTGCCAGCCAGACAGGGGGCGGTGAGCAGTTCTTC
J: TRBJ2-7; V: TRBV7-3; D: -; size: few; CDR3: CASSQGLRTPFYF; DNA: TGTGCCAGCAGTCAAGGCCTTAGGACACCTTTTTACTTC
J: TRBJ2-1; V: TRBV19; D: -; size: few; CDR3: CASSIGDSYNEQFF; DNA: TGTGCCAGTAGTATTGGGGACTCCTACAATGAGCAGTTCTTC
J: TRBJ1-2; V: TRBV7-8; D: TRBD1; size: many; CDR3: CASSFPGQGAHGYTF; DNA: TGTGCCAGCAGTTTTCCGGGACAGGGGGCGCATGGCTACACCTTC
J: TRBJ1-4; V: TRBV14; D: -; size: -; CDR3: CASSQDPGSGEKLFF; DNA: TGTGCCAGCAGCCAAGATCCAGGGAGCGGTGAAAAACTGTTTTTT
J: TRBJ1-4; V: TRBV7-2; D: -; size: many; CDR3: CASSLAGDEEKLFF; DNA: TGTGCCAGCAGCTTAGCCGGGGATGAGGAAAAACTGTTTTTT
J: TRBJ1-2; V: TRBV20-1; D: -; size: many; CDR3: CSALGDRSIYGYTF; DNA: TGCAGTGCCCTGGGCGACAGGAGCATCTATGGCTACACCTTC
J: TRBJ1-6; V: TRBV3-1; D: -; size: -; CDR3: CASSRGTNSPLHF; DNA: TGTGCCAGCAGCCGAGGGACGAATTCACCCCTCCACTTT
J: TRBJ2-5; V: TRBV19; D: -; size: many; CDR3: CASSTSYGRNSGEETQYF; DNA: TGTGCCAGTAGTACGTCGTATGGGCGAAACTCGGGGGAAGAGACCCAGTACTTC
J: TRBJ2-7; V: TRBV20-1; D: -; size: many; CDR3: CSARGASQQYF; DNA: TGCAGTGCTAGAGGAGCCTCCCAGCAGTACTTC
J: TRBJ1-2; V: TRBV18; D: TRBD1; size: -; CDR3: CASRHRGHSYGYTF; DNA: TGCGCCAGCAGACACAGGGGGCACAGCTATGGCTACACCTTC
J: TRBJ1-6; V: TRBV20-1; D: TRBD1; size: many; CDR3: CSARGDRGKPPLHF; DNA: TGCAGTGCTAGAGGGGACAGGGGGAAGCCACCCCTCCACTTT
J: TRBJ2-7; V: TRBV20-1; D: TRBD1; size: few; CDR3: CSARASLGQGTYEQYF; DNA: TGCAGTGCTAGAGCTTCGTTGGGACAGGGGACCTACGAGCAGTACTTC
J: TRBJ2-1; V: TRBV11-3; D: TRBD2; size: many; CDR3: CASSTSGGSYNEQFF; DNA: TGTGCCAGCAGCACTAGCGGGGGGTCCTACAATGAGCAGTTCTTC
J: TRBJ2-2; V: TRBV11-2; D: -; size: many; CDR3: CASSIAWDGTGELFF; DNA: TGTGCCAGCAGCATAGCCTGGGATGGCACCGGGGAGCTGTTTTTT
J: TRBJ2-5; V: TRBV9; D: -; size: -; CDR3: CASSFGGGQGQETQYF; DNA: TGTGCCAGCAGCTTCGGGGGAGGGCAGGGGCAAGAGACCCAGTACTTC
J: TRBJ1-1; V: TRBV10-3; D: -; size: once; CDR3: CAISESGRIEAFF; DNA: TGTGCCATCAGTGAGTCGGGTAGGATTGAAGCTTTCTTT
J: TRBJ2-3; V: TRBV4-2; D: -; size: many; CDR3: CASSQDRDSTDTQYF; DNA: TGTGCCAGCAGCCAAGATCGGGACAGCACAGATACGCAGTATTTT
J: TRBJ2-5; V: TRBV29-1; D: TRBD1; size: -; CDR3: CSVEVQRGTAQETQYF; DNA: TGCAGCGTTGAAGTCCAGAGAGGGACAGCCCAAGAGACCCAGTACTTC
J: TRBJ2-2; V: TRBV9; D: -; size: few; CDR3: CASSALGPVNTGELFF; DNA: TGTGCCAGCAGCGCCCTAGGACCCGTGAACACCGGGGAGCTGTTTTTT
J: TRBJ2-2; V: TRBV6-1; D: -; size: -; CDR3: CASRREGDTGELFF; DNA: TGTGCCAGCAGAAGGGAAGGGGACACCGGGGAGCTGTTTTTT
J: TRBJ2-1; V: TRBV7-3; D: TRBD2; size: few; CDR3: CASSRWGTSGDGEQFF; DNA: TGTGCCAGCAGCCGATGGGGGACTAGCGGAGACGGTGAGCAGTTCTTC
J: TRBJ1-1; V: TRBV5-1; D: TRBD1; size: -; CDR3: CASSAGTGGGTEAFF; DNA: TGCGCCAGCAGCGCCGGGACAGGGGGAGGCACTGAAGCTTTCTTT
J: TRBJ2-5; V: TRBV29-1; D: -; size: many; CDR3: CSVEDRPRETQYF; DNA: TGCAGCGTTGAAGATCGACCAAGGGAGACCCAGTACTTC
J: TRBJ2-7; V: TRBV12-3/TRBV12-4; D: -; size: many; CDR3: CASSKGFAYEQYF; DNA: TGTGCCAGCAGCAAGGGTTTCGCCTACGAGCAGTACTTC
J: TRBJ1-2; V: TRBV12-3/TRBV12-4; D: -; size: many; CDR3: CASRGGNNYGYTF; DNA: TGTGCCAGCCGGGGGGGTAACAACTATGGCTACACCTTC
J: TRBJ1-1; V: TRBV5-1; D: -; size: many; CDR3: CASYGSELMNTEAFF; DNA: TGCGCCAGCTACGGTTCGGAGCTGATGAACACTGAAGCTTTCTTT
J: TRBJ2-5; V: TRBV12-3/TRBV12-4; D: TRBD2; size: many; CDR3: CASRLAGGQETQYF; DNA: TGTGCCAGCAGACTAGCGGGGGGCCAAGAGACCCAGTACTTC
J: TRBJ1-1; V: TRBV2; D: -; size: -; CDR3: CASLLTEAFF; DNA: TGTGCCAGTTTGCTCACTGAAGCTTTCTTT
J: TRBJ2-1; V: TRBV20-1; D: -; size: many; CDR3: CSAIWDWQREQFF; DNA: TGCAGTGCTATTTGGGACTGGCAAAGGGAGCAGTTCTTC
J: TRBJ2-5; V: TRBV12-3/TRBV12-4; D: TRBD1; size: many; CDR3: CASSLRGTVQETQYF; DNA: TGTGCCAGCAGTTTAAGGGGGACAGTCCAAGAGACCCAGTACTTC
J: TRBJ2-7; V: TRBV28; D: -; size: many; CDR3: CASSLDGPYEQYF; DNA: TGTGCCAGCAGTTTGGACGGGCCCTACGAGCAGTACTTC
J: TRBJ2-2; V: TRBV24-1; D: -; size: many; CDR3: CATSDPHGELFF; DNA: TGTGCCACCAGTGATCCACACGGGGAGCTGTTTTTT
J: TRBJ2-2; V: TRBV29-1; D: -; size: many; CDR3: CSVPGQPNTGELFF; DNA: TGCAGCGTTCCGGGACAACCGAACACCGGGGAGCTGTTTTTT
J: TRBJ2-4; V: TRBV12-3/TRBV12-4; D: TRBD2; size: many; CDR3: CASSTEGLAAKNIQYF; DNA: TGTGCCAGCAGCACAGAGGGACTAGCTGCCAAAAACATTCAGTACTTC
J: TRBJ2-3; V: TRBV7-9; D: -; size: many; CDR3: CASSFARGSTDTQYF; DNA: TGTGCCAGCAGCTTCGCACGGGGTAGCACAGATACGCAGTATTTT
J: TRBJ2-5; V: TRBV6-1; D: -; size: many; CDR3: CATRRPVQETQYF; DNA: TGTGCCACCAGGCGTCCCGTTCAAGAGACCCAGTACTTC
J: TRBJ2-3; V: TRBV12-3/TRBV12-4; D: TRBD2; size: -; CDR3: CASSASAGGNPSTDTQYF; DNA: TGTGCCAGCAGTGCCTCAGCGGGGGGGAATCCTAGCACAGATACGCAGTATTTT
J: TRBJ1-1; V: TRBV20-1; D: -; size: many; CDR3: CSAPWRAEAFF; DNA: TGCAGTGCTCCATGGCGGGCTGAAGCTTTCTTT